This T cell receptor (beta chain) was captured in a study of immune characterization of retroperitoneal liposarcoma. TCRdb redid the calling of the PCR reads with MiXCR, one entry per CDR3 protein. Of thousands of distinct CDR3 sequences in the sample, roughly two fifths were seen once. CDR3 length: 16 amino acids. Germline V gene lookup returns CDR1 LGHNA and CDR2 YSLEER. The sample was tumor tissue. The chain links TRBV4-3 to TRBJ2-1; 10 positions agree with TRBD1. The end of the DNA fits TRBJ2-5 better, so the J call may be wrong. The sequence was collected from a male donor with retroperitoneal liposarcoma. CDR3 sequence reads: CASSQSAGTGEQTQYF. CDR3 bases: TGCGCCAGCAGCCAGTCTGCCGGGACAGGGGAACAGACCCAGTACTTC.